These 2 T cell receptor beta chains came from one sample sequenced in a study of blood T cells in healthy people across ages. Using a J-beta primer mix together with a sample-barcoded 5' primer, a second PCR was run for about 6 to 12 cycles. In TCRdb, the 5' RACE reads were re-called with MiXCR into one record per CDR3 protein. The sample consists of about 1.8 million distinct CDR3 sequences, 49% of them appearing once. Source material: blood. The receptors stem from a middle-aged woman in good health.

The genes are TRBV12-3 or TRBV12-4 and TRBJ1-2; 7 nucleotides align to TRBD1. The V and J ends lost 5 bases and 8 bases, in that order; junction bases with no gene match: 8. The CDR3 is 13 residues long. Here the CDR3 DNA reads TGTGCCAGCAGTCGGGACAGCCAACCCGGCTACACCTTC. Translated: CASSRDSQPGYTF.

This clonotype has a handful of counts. CDR3 amino acids: CASSHSGNIQETQYF. DNA for the CDR3: TGTGCCAGCAGTCATAGCGGAAATATTCAAGAGACCCAGTACTTC. The rearrangement links TRBV6-2 or TRBV6-3 to TRBJ2-5, with D tentatively TRBD2 (6 bases). V was clipped by 5 bases and J by 2 bases, with 15 bases between them. The CDR3 consists of 15 residues. Per the germline V gene, CDR1 is MNHEY and CDR2 is SVGEGT.